The present T cell receptor beta chain was sequenced within a study of beta chain features in type 1 diabetes. Whole-study findings and limits: For cells with high TCR expression, cDNA sequencing could yield over-representation. Within each of all four CD4+ subsets, Type 1 diabetes patients had TCRB CDR3s that were moderately but significantly shorter.

The CDR3 contains 13 residues. V lost 7 bases and J lost 1, with 11 bases in between. Germline loops: CDR1 SQVTM, CDR2 ANQGSEA. Via CD45RO/CCR7/CD25/CD127/CD95/CD27, cells of the CD4+ naive, central memory, regulatory and stem cell-like memory subsets were sorted. Every bit of the isolated RNA underwent reverse transcription, so sequencing read expressed TCRB transcripts. This table comes from immunoSEQ multiplex PCR, and its TCRdb copy is limited to in-frame clones, with some not included. The table shows tens of thousands of clones, with 65% to 70% occurring only once. Notes on this clone: Its antigen is undetermined.

The sequence was obtained from a man aged 30-40 years with type 1 diabetes. Some clones in this sample may be carry-over from other donors' samples. Sequenced sample: Tregs from blood. The chain has TRBV29-1 and TRBJ1-3, with D unresolved. The CDR3 region has the DNA TGCAGCGCTAACCTCGTATCTGGAAACACCATATATTTT. This translates into CSANLVSGNTIYF.